This T cell receptor beta chain was captured in a study of T cell responses to AZD1222 COVID-19 vaccine. Sequencing used immunoSEQ multiplex PCR; TCRdb keeps in-frame clones, though not all of them. The sample shows about 94,000 clones, 85% of them seen only once. CDR1 is SGHTA and CDR2 is FQGNSA in the germline V gene. The V and J ends lost 2 bases and 7 bases respectively, with 12 bases between them. The CDR3 is 13 amino acids. This sequence originates from an adult who received the AZD1222 COVID-19 vaccine. The genes are TRBV7-2 and TRBJ2-7; D unresolved. Material: peripheral blood, obtained 28 days after the second AZD1222 dose. The DNA of the CDR3 is TGTGCCAGCAGCTTACAGTTACTTGGGGAGCAGTACTTC. Amino acid sequence: CASSLQLLGEQYF.